This paragraph covers one TCR beta chain sequence. What it binds is unknown. RNA was extracted with the RNeasy kit, and a quantity of 0.5 to 1 ug was reverse transcribed using random hexamers. TCRdb fed the immunoSEQ multiplex PCR reads into MiXCR, producing one record per CDR3 protein. The sample records hundreds of thousands of distinct CDR3 sequences, about 95% being singletons. This sample is drawn from a study of CD8 T cells in Susac syndrome. Across the whole study: Intravenous immunoglobulin alone or corticosteroids were being given to patients with Susac syndrome at blood draw, unless they were therapy-naive.

This CDR3 has 15 residues. Germline CDR1 and CDR2: LGHNA and YSLEER. J lost 4 bases, V lost 1 base, and 4 bases had no gene match. General observations from the study: Repertoires of Susac syndrome CD4+ T cells lacked clonal expansion.

The clonotype comes from a human donor with Susac syndrome. Input material: CD4+ T cells from PBMCs. The genes are TRBV4-3 and TRBJ2-5; TRBD2 aligns across 9 bases. The CDR3 coding sequence is TGCGCCAGCAGCCAAGGCGGGGGGGGTGGAGAGACCCAGTACTTC. Translation gives CASSQGGGGGETQYF.